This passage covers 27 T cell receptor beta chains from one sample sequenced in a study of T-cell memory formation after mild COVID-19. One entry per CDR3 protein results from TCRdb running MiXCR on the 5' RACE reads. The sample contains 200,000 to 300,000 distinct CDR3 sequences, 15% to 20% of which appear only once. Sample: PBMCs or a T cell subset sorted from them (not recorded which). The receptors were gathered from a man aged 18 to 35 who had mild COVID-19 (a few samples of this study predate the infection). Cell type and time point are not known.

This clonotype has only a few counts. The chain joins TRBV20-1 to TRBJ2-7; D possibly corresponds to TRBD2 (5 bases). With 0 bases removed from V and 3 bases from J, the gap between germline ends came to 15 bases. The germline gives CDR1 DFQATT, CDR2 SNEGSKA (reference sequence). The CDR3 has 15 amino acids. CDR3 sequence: CSARDWRRVDYEQYF. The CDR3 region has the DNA TGCAGTGCTAGAGACTGGAGGAGAGTCGACTACGAGCAGTACTTC.

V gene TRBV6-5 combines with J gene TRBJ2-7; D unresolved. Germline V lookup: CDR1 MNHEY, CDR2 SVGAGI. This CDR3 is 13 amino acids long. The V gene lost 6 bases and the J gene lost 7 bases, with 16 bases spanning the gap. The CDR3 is CASRGSPEWEQYF. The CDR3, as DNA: TGTGCCAGCAGGGGCAGTCCCGAATGGGAGCAGTACTTC.

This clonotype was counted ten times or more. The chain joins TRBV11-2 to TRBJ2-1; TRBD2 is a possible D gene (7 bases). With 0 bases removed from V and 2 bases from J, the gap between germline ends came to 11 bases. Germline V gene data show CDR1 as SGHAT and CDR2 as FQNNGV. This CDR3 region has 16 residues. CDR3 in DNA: TGTGCCAGCAGCTTAGACGGGGGGCAGGCCTACAATGAGCAGTTCTTC. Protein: CASSLDGGQAYNEQFF.

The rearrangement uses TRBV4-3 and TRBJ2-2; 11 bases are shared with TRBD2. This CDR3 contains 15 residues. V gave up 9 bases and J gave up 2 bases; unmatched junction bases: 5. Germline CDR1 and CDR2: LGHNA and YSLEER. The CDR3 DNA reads TGCGCCAGGTCCCTAGCGGGGGGAAACACCGGGGAGCTGTTTTTT. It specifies CARSLAGGNTGELFF.

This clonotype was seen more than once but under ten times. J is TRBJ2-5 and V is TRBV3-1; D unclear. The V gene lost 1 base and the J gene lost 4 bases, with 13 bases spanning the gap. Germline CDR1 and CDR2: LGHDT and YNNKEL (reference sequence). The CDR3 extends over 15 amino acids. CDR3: CASSQGFGSRETQYF. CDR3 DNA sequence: TGTGCCAGCAGCCAAGGCTTTGGGTCTCGAGAGACCCAGTACTTC.

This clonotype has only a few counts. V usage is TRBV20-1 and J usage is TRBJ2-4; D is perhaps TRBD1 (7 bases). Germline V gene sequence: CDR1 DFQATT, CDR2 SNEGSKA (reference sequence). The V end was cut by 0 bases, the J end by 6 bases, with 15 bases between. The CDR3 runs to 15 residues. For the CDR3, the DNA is TGCAGTGCTAGAGATCAGGGGGGCGCTGGAAACATTCAGTACTTC. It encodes CSARDQGGAGNIQYF.

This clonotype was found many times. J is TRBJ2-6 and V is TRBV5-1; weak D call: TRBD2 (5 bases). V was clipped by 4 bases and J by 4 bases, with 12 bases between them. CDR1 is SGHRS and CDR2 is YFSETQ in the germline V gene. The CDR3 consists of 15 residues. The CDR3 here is CASSPRGPGANVLTF. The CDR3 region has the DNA TGCGCCAGCAGCCCCCGAGGGCCCGGGGCCAACGTCCTGACTTTC.

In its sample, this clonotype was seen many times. The chain's CDR3 is CASSLPQGDTGELFF. CDR3 coding DNA: TGCGCCAGCAGCTTGCCCCAGGGGGACACCGGGGAGCTGTTTTTT. The V gene is TRBV5-1, the J gene TRBJ2-2, with 7 bases aligning to TRBD1. V was pared by 1 base and J by 3 bases, with 3 bases of the junction left unmatched. CDR1 SGHRS and CDR2 YFSETQ come from the germline V gene. The CDR3 is 15 residues long.

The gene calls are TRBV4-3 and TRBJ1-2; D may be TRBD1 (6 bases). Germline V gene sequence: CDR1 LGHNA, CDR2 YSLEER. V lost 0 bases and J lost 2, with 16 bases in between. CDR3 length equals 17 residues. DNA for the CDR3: TGCGCCAGCAGCCAAGAGGGCCCGGGCCAGGGGAACTATGGCTACACCTTC. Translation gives CASSQEGPGQGNYGYTF.

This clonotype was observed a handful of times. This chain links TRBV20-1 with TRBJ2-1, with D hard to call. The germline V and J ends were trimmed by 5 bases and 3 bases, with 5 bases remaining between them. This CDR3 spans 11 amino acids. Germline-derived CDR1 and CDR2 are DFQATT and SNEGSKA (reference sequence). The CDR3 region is CSADNYNEQFF. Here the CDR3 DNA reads TGCAGTGCTGACAACTACAATGAGCAGTTCTTC.

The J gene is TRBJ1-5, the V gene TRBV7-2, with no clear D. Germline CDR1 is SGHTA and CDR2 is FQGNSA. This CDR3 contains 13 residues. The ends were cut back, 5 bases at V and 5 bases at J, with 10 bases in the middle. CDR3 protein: CASSPRKDQPQHF. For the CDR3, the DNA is TGTGCCAGCAGCCCGAGGAAAGATCAGCCCCAGCATTTT.

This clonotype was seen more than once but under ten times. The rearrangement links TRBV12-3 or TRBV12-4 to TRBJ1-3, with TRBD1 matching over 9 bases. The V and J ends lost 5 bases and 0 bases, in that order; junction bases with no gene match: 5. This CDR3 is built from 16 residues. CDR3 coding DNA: TGTGCCAGCAGTCTAATACAGGGGGCCTCTGGAAACACCATATATTTT. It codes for CASSLIQGASGNTIYF.

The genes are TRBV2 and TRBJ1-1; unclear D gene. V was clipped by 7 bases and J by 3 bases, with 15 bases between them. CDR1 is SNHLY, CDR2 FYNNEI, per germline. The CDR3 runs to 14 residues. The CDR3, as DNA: TGTGCCAGCACCCGAGAGGACCTGTACACTGAAGCTTTCTTT. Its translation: CASTREDLYTEAFF. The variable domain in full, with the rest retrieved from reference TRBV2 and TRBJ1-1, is EPEVTQTPSHQVTQMGQEVILRCVPISNHLYFYWYRQILGQKVEFLVSFYNNEISEKSEIFDDQFSVERPDGSNFTLKIRSTKLEDSAMYFCASTREDLYTEAFFGQGTRLTVV.

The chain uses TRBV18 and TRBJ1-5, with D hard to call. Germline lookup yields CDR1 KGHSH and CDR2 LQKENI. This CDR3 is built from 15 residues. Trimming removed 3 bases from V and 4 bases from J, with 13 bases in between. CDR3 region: CASSPLQAQNQPQHF. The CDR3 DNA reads TGTGCCAGCTCACCCCTTCAGGCTCAAAATCAGCCCCAGCATTTT.

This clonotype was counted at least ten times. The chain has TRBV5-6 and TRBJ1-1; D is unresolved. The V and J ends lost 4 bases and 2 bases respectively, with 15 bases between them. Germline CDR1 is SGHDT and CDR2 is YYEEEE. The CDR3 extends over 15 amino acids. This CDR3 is CASSHRGWGNTEAFF. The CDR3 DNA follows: TGTGCCAGCAGCCACCGAGGATGGGGAAACACTGAAGCTTTCTTT.

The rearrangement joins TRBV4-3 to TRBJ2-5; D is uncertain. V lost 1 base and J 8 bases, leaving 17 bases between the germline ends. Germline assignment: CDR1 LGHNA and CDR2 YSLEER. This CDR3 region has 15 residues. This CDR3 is CASSQVLSVGKTQYF. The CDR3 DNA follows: TGCGCCAGCAGCCAAGTCCTATCGGTTGGGAAAACCCAGTACTTC.

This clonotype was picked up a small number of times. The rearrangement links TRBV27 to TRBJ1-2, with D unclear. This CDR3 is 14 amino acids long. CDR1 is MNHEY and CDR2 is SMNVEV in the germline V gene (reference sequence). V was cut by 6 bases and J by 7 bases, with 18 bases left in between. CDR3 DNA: TGTGCCAGCAGAAGGCAAAACTCTGTGGCTGGCTACACCTTC. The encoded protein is CASRRQNSVAGYTF.

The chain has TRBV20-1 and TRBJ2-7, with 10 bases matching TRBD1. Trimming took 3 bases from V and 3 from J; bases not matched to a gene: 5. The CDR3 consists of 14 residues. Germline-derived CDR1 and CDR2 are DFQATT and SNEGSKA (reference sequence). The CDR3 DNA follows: TGCAGTGCTAGCCCAAGGACAGGGGGCTACGAGCAGTACTTC. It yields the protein CSASPRTGGYEQYF.

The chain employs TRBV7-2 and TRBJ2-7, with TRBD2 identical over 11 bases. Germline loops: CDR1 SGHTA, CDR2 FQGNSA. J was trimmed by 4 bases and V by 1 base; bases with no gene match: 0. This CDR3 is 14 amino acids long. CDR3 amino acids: CASSLGLAGYEQYF. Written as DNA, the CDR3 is TGTGCCAGCAGCTTAGGACTAGCGGGATACGAGCAGTACTTC. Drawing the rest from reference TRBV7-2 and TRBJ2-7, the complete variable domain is GAGVSQSPSNKVTEKGKDVELRCDPISGHTALYWYRQSLGQGLEFLIYFQGNSAPDKSGLPSDRFSAERTGGSVSTLTIQRTQQEDSAVYLCASSLGLAGYEQYFGPGTRLTVT.

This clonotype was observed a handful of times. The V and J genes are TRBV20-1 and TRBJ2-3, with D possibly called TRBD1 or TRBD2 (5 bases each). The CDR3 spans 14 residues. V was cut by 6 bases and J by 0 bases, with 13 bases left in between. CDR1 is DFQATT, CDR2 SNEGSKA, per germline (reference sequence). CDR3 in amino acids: CSAPNGASTDTQYF. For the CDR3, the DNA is TGCAGTGCACCGAACGGGGCTAGCACAGATACGCAGTATTTT.

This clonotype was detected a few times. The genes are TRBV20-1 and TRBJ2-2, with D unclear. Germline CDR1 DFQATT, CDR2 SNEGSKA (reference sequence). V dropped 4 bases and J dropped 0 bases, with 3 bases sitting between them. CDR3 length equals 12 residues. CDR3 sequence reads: CSATANTGELFF. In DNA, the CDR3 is TGCAGTGCTACCGCGAACACCGGGGAGCTGTTTTTT.

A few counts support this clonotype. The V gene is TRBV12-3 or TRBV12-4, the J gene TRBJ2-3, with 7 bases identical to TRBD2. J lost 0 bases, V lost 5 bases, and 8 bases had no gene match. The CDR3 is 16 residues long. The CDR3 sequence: CASSPGLELSTDTQYF. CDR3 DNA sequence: TGTGCCAGCAGTCCAGGACTAGAGCTTAGCACAGATACGCAGTATTTT.

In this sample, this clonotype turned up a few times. CDR3 sequence (DNA): TGCGCCAGCAGCCAGCTACTTGGACTAGGTAGTAACTTTCAGTACTTC. Amino acids: CASSQLLGLGSNFQYF. This rearrangement joins TRBV4-3 to TRBJ2-4; 7 bases match TRBD2. V gave up 3 bases and J gave up 11 bases; unmatched junction bases: 16. The CDR3 runs to 16 residues. The V gene's germline CDR1 is LGHNA and CDR2 YSLEER.

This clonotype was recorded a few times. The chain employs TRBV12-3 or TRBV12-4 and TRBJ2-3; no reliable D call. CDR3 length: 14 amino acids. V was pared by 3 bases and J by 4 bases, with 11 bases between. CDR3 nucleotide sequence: TGTGCCAGCAGTTTCGTGTCTGGAGCAGATACGCAGTATTTT. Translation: CASSFVSGADTQYF.

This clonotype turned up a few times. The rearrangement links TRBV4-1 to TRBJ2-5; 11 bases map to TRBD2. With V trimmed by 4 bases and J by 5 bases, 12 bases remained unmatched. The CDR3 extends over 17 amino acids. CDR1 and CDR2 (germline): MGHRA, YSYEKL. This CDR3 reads CASSPSQLAGVTETQYF. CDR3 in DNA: TGCGCCAGCAGCCCCTCCCAACTAGCGGGGGTTACTGAGACCCAGTACTTC.

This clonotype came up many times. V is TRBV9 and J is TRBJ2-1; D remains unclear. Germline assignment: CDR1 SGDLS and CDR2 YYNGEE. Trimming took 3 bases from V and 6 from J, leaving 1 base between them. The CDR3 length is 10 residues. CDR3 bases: TGTGCCAGCAGCGGCAATGAGCAGTTCTTC. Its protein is CASSGNEQFF.

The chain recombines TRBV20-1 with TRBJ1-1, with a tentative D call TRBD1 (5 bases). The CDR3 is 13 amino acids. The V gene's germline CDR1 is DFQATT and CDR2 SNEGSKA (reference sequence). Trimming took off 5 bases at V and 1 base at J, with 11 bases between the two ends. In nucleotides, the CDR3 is TGCAGTGCTCCGAGACAGCCGAACACTGAAGCTTTCTTT. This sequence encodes CSAPRQPNTEAFF.